Shown below are 30 T cell receptor beta chains from a single sample sequenced in a study of T cells after yellow fever vaccination. TCRdb used MiXCR to reprocess the 5' RACE reads, holding one entry per CDR3 protein. The table shows hundreds of thousands of distinct CDR3 sequences, with 12% occurring only once. The sequencing used CD4+ T cells sorted from PBMCs, collected 15 days after the yellow fever booster vaccination. These receptors were obtained from a man younger than 35 who received the YFV17D yellow fever vaccine.

The chain has TRBV12-1 and TRBJ2-1; whether TRBD1, the table's D call, matches the DNA was not checked. TRBV12-1 is a pseudogene locus. The CDR3 extends over 13 amino acids. The CDR3 sequence: CASSPDRYNEQFF. In DNA, the CDR3 is TGTGCCAGCAGCCCGGACAGATACAATGAGCAGTTCTTC.

In its sample, this clonotype was seen a few times. The chain employs TRBV18 and TRBJ2-7; TRBD1 or TRBD2 may be the D gene (5 bases each). Per the germline V gene, CDR1 is KGHSH and CDR2 is LQKENI. Trimming shortened V by 0 bases and J by 2 bases, and 11 bases separated the two germline ends. CDR3 length equals 15 residues. CDR3 in DNA: TGTGCCAGCTCACCACCGGGACGCCCGACCTACGAGCAGTACTTC. This sequence encodes CASSPPGRPTYEQYF.

This clonotype has ten or more counts. The V gene is TRBV24-1, the J gene TRBJ2-1; D is unclear. Germline V lookup: CDR1 KGHDR, CDR2 SFDVKD. This CDR3 comprises 11 residues. Trimming removed 1 base from V and 13 bases from J, with 7 bases in between. The CDR3 bases are TGTGCCACCAGTGATTTTGGACCTCAGTTCTTC. Translated: CATSDFGPQFF.

The rearrangement uses TRBV27 and TRBJ1-4; 11 bases agree with TRBD1. Germline lookup yields CDR1 MNHEY and CDR2 SMNVEV (reference sequence). V lost 8 bases and J lost 8; bases outside the gene matches: 1. This CDR3 is 12 amino acids long. CDR3: CASGTGGEKLFF. Here the CDR3 DNA reads TGTGCCAGCGGGACAGGGGGGGAAAAACTGTTTTTT.

This clonotype has a handful of counts. V and J are TRBV6-2 or TRBV6-3 and TRBJ2-3, with D uncertain. Trimming removed 8 bases from V and 2 bases from J, with 8 bases in between. The CDR3 is 12 residues long. CDR1 MNHEY and CDR2 SVGEGT come from the germline V gene. The CDR3 region is CASGGFTDTQYF. The CDR3 region has the DNA TGTGCCAGCGGCGGATTCACAGATACGCAGTATTTT.

The rearrangement joins TRBV7-2 to TRBJ2-3, with D possibly being TRBD1 or TRBD2 (6 bases each). Trimming took 5 bases from V and 4 from J, leaving 13 bases between them. Germline lookup yields CDR1 SGHTA and CDR2 FQGNSA. The length of the CDR3 is 14 residues. The CDR3 region is CASSPSGASDTQYF. DNA for the CDR3: TGTGCCAGCAGCCCATCGGGGGCGTCAGATACGCAGTATTTT.

In this sample, this clonotype turned up a few times. The chain employs TRBV30 and TRBJ1-2; D is undetermined. V was cut by 5 bases and J by 4 bases, with 8 bases left in between. CDR3 length: 11 residues. Germline V gene lookup returns CDR1 GTSNPN and CDR2 SVGIG (reference sequence). The CDR3 DNA reads TGTGCCTGGGCCCAATCCTATGGCTACACCTTC. It yields the protein CAWAQSYGYTF. The full variable domain, its missing parts supplied by reference TRBV30 and TRBJ1-2, is SQTIHQWPATLVQPVGSPLSLECTVEGTSNPNLYWYRQAAGRGLQLLFYSVGIGQISSEVPQNLSASRPQDRQFILSSKKLLLSDSGFYLCAWAQSYGYTFGSGTRLTVV.

This clonotype was picked up a small number of times. The V call is TRBV18, the J call TRBJ2-7; 11 positions match TRBD2. The V gene's germline CDR1 is KGHSH and CDR2 LQKENI. Trimming at V came to 2 bases and at J to 5 bases, leaving 5 bases not matched to a gene. The CDR3 length is 15 residues. CDR3 DNA: TGTGCCAGCTCACCATTAGCGGGGGGGCCAAACGAGCAGTACTTC. Translated, it gives CASSPLAGGPNEQYF.

The chain has TRBV11-2 and TRBJ2-1; a possible D gene is TRBD2 (5 bases). CDR1 and CDR2 (germline): SGHAT, FQNNGV. The CDR3 length is 14 residues. The germline V and J ends were trimmed by 1 base and 3 bases, with 7 bases remaining between them. CDR3 nucleotides: TGTGCCAGCAGCTTAGCCGGGATCTACAATGAGCAGTTCTTC. It encodes CASSLAGIYNEQFF.

In this sample, this clonotype turned up many times. This chain joins TRBV6-4 and TRBJ2-3; 10 bases match TRBD1. CDR1 is MRHNA, CDR2 SNTAGT, per germline. CDR3 length: 14 amino acids. The junction had 0 bases not matched to a gene; V was cut back by 2 bases and J by 4 bases. The CDR3 sequence is CASSDGTGADTQYF. As DNA, the CDR3 is TGTGCCAGCAGTGACGGGACAGGGGCAGATACGCAGTATTTT.

In this sample, this clonotype turned up many times. This rearrangement joins TRBV12-5 to TRBJ1-6, with D unresolved. This CDR3 region has 14 residues. V was trimmed by 1 base and J by 7 bases, leaving 8 bases between them. CDR1 and CDR2 from the germline V gene are LGHNT and FRNRAP. CDR3 nucleotides: TGTGCTAGTGGTTTGGCCGGGAGCAATTCACCCCTCCACTTT. It specifies CASGLAGSNSPLHF. Full variable domain (rest looked up from reference TRBV12-5 and TRBJ1-6): DARVTQTPRHKVTEMGQEVTMRCQPILGHNTVFWYRQTMMQGLELLAYFRNRAPLDDSGMPKDRFSAEMPDATLATLKIQPSEPRDSAVYFCASGLAGSNSPLHFGNGTRLTVT.

This clonotype was counted at least ten times. This chain uses TRBV7-9 with TRBJ2-1; TRBD1 or TRBD2 may be the D gene (6 bases each). The CDR3 totals 15 residues. Looked up from germline, CDR1 is SEHNR and CDR2 is FQNEAQ (reference sequence). The V end lost 7 bases, the J end lost 3 bases, and 16 bases lay between the germline ends. CDR3 loop: CASNKGGLLYNEQFF. Here the CDR3 DNA reads TGTGCCAGCAACAAGGGGGGTCTCCTCTACAATGAGCAGTTCTTC.

This clonotype was counted between two and nine times. The V gene is TRBV7-2, the J gene TRBJ2-5; D is undetermined. With 1 base removed from V and 5 bases from J, the gap between germline ends came to 8 bases. This CDR3 has 13 amino acids. Per the germline V gene, CDR1 is SGHTA and CDR2 is FQGNSA. CDR3 coding DNA: TGTGCCAGCAGCTTAGGGTTCGAGGAGACCCAGTACTTC. It is translated as CASSLGFEETQYF.

This chain connects TRBV7-8 to TRBJ1-6; D gene uncertain. Trimming left V 3 bases short and J 7 bases short, with 16 bases between. This CDR3 contains 16 residues. Looked up from germline, CDR1 is SGHVS and CDR2 is FQNEAQ. The CDR3 loop reads CASSFWAGVANSPLHF. The DNA of the CDR3 is TGTGCCAGCAGCTTTTGGGCCGGGGTTGCGAATTCACCCCTCCACTTT.

This clonotype turned up a few times. The V call is TRBV19, the J call TRBJ1-1; tentatively, D is TRBD1 (6 bases). V was shortened by 5 bases and J by 1 base, with 14 bases between the two germline ends. Germline CDR1 and CDR2: LNHDA and SQIVND (reference sequence). CDR3 length equals 15 residues. The CDR3 nucleotides are TGTGCCAGTAGTGCGCGGACAGTCGGGAACACTGAAGCTTTCTTT. It is translated as CASSARTVGNTEAFF.

In its sample, this clonotype was seen once. The chain couples TRBV19 to TRBJ2-2, with 7 bases identical to TRBD1. The length of the CDR3 is 14 residues. The germline V gene has CDR1 LNHDA and CDR2 SQIVND (reference sequence). The V and J ends lost 10 bases and 4 bases, in that order; junction bases with no gene match: 9. The CDR3 spells CATRQGVRTGELFF. The CDR3 bases are TGTGCCACCCGACAGGGCGTCCGCACCGGGGAGCTGTTTTTT.

This clonotype occurred many times. The chain carries TRBV12-5 and TRBJ2-3, with TRBD1 matching over 7 bases. This CDR3 spans 13 amino acids. CDR1 is LGHNT and CDR2 is FRNRAP in the germline V gene. The V segment lost 9 bases and the J segment 5 bases; nucleotides outside the gene matches: 8. The CDR3 coding sequence is TGTGCTAGCCGGGACCCAGGGGGAGATACGCAGTATTTT. The encoded protein is CASRDPGGDTQYF.

The chain has TRBV5-1 and TRBJ1-1, with D hard to call. The CDR3 is 14 amino acids. The ends were cut back, 4 bases at V and 4 bases at J, with 14 bases in the middle. Looked up from germline, CDR1 is SGHRS and CDR2 is YFSETQ. The CDR3 region is CASSPVAGSTEAFF. CDR3 sequence (DNA): TGCGCCAGCAGCCCGGTGGCGGGAAGCACTGAAGCTTTCTTT.

The chain links TRBV4-3 to TRBJ1-2; D possibly corresponds to TRBD1 (6 bases). In germline, CDR1 is LGHNA, CDR2 YSLEER. Trimming removed 2 bases at V and 3 bases at J, with 22 bases between. CDR3 length: 18 residues. The CDR3: CASSQQTGGRQDHYGYTF. In DNA, the CDR3 is TGCGCCAGCAGCCAACAAACCGGGGGCCGACAGGATCACTATGGCTACACCTTC.

V and J are TRBV9 and TRBJ2-3; 9 bases line up with TRBD2. Per germline, CDR1 SGDLS and CDR2 YYNGEE. Unmatched junction bases numbered 10, after V lost 6 bases and J lost 5 bases. The CDR3 loop spans 15 amino acids. The CDR3 sequence is CASTRGLANGDTQYF. As DNA, the CDR3 is TGTGCCAGCACCAGGGGACTAGCCAACGGAGATACGCAGTATTTT.

The genes are TRBV25-1 and TRBJ1-1, with D unclear. This CDR3 spans 13 amino acids. From germline, CDR1 is MGHDK and CDR2 SYGVNS. The V gene lost 7 bases and the J gene lost 3 bases, with 12 bases spanning the gap. CDR3 residues: CASNPGGYTEAFF. The DNA of the CDR3 is TGTGCCAGCAATCCGGGAGGGTACACTGAAGCTTTCTTT.

Many counts were recorded for this clonotype. The chain couples TRBV25-1 to TRBJ2-5; a possible D gene is TRBD1 (7 bases). Trimming removed 0 bases from V and 5 bases from J, with 10 bases in between. This CDR3 is built from 14 residues. Germline CDR1 and CDR2: MGHDK and SYGVNS. For the CDR3, the DNA is TGTGCCAGCAGTGAATACAGGGGGAGGGAGACCCAGTACTTC. Translating gives CASSEYRGRETQYF.

The V call is TRBV7-9, the J call TRBJ2-7, with TRBD1 identical over 8 bases. V gave up 5 bases and J gave up 4 bases; unmatched junction bases: 16. This CDR3 region has 17 residues. The germline V gene encodes CDR1 SEHNR and CDR2 FQNEAQ (reference sequence). CDR3 region: CASSMIAWTGTSYEQYF. CDR3 nucleotides: TGTGCCAGCAGCATGATTGCTTGGACAGGGACATCTTACGAGCAGTACTTC.

The chain combines TRBV12-3 or TRBV12-4 with TRBJ2-1, with TRBD2 matching 7 bases. This CDR3 spans 15 amino acids. The ends lost 8 bases at V and 3 bases at J; junction bases unmatched: 10. This CDR3 is CASSMGGGIYNEQFF. The CDR3 DNA reads TGTGCCAGCTCCATGGGCGGGGGAATCTACAATGAGCAGTTCTTC.

This chain uses TRBV27 with TRBJ2-7; 9 nucleotides agree with TRBD1. This CDR3 is built from 14 residues. CDR1 is MNHEY, CDR2 SMNVEV, per germline (reference sequence). J lost 2 bases, V lost 5 bases, and 4 bases had no gene match. The CDR3 DNA follows: TGTGCCAGCAGTCCCTGGGACAGGGCCTACGAGCAGTACTTC. Protein: CASSPWDRAYEQYF.

The chain is built from TRBV5-1 and TRBJ2-1; 9 bases match TRBD1. V was pared by 1 base and J by 10 bases, with 6 bases of the junction left unmatched. Germline V gives CDR1 SGHRS, CDR2 YFSETQ. The CDR3 contains 14 residues. Here the CDR3 DNA reads TGCGCCAGCAGCTTGCCGGGACAGGGCCGGGAGCAGTTCTTC. Protein sequence: CASSLPGQGREQFF.

The table lists this clonotype with many counts. The CDR3 region is CASSQDSDQPQHF. The CDR3 DNA is TGTGCCAGCAGCCAAGATTCCGATCAGCCCCAGCATTTT. V usage is TRBV4-2 and J usage is TRBJ1-5; no firm D call. The germline gives CDR1 LGHNA, CDR2 YNFKEQ. The CDR3 runs to 13 residues. V was shortened by 0 bases and J by 5 bases, with 5 bases between the two germline ends.

V gene TRBV6-5 combines with J gene TRBJ1-2, with 8 bases fitting TRBD1. This CDR3 has 16 amino acids. V shed 2 bases and J 4 bases; nucleotides not matched to a gene: 9. Looked up from germline, CDR1 is MNHEY and CDR2 is SVGAGI. The CDR3 DNA sequence: TGTGCCAGCAGTTACGCCTTGGACAGGGTAACCTATGGCTACACCTTC. Amino acid sequence: CASSYALDRVTYGYTF.

This clonotype turned up a few times. The chain employs TRBV4-2 and TRBJ1-1, with a tentative D call TRBD1 (5 bases). Between the trimmed V and J ends, which lost 1 base and 7 bases, there was a span of 19 bases. The CDR3 has 16 amino acids. Per germline, CDR1 LGHNA and CDR2 YNFKEQ. The DNA of the CDR3 is TGTGCCAGCAGCCAAGTAAAACGGATAGAAAGGGGTGAAGCTTTCTTT. It yields the protein CASSQVKRIERGEAFF.

This clonotype was observed a few times. The chain links TRBV5-1 to TRBJ2-1; 9 nucleotides line up with TRBD1. With 4 bases clipped from V and 3 bases from J, the junction kept 8 bases outside the gene matches. Germline CDR1 is SGHRS and CDR2 is YFSETQ. There are 16 residues in the CDR3. CDR3 residues: CASSPTWDRDYNEQFF. The CDR3, as DNA: TGCGCCAGCAGCCCGACCTGGGACAGGGACTACAATGAGCAGTTCTTC.